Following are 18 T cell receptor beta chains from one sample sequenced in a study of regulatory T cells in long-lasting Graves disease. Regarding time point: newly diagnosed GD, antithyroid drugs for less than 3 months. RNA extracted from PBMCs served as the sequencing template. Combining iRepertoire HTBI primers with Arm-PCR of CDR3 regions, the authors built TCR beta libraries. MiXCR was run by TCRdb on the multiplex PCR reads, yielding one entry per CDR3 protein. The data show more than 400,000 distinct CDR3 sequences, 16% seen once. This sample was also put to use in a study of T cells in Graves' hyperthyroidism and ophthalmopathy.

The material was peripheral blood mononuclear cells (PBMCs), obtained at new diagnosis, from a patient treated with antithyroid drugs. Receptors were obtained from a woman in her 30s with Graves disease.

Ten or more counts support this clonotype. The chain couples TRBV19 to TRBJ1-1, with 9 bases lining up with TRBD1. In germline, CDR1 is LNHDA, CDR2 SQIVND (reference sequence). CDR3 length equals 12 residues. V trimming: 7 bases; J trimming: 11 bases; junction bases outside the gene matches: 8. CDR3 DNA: TGTGCCAGTAACCCCGACAGGGGGGACGCTTTCTTT. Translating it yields CASNPDRGDAFF.

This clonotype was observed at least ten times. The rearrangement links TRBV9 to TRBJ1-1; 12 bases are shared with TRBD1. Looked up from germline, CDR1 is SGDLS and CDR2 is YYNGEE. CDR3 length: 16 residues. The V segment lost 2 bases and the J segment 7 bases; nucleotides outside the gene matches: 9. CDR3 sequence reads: CASSVTGTGGAGEAFF. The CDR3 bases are TGTGCCAGCAGCGTCACCGGGACAGGGGGCGCGGGTGAAGCTTTCTTT.

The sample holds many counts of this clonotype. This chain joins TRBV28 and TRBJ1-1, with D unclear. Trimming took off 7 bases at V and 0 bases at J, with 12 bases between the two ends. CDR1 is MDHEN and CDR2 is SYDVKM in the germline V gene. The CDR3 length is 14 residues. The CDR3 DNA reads TGTGCCAGCATCCGGCCAGACCTGAACACTGAAGCTTTCTTT. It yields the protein CASIRPDLNTEAFF. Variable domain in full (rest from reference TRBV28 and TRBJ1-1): DVKVTQSSRYLVKRTGEKVFLECVQDMDHENMFWYRQDPGLGLRLIYFSYDVKMKEKGDIPEGYSVSREKKERFSLILESASTNQTSMYLCASIRPDLNTEAFFGQGTRLTVV.

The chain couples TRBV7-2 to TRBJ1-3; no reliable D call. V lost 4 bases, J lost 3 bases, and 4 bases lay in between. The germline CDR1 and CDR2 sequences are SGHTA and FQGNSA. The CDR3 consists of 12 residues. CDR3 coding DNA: TGTGCCAGCAGCTCACTTGGAAACACCATATATTTT. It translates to CASSSLGNTIYF.

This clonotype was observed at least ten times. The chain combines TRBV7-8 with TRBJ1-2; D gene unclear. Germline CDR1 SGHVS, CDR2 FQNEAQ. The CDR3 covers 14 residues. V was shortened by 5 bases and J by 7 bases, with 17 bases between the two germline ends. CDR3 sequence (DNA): TGTGCCAGCAGCATAAGGACGGGAAGGGTTGGCTACACCTTC. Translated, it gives CASSIRTGRVGYTF.

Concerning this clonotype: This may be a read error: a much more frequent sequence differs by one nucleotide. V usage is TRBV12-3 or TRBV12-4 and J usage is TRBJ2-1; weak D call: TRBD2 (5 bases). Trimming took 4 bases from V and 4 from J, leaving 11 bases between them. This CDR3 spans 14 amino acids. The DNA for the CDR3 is TGTGCCAGCAGTTCGCACGGGATTTACAATGAGCAGTTCTTC. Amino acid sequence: CASSSHGIYNEQFF.

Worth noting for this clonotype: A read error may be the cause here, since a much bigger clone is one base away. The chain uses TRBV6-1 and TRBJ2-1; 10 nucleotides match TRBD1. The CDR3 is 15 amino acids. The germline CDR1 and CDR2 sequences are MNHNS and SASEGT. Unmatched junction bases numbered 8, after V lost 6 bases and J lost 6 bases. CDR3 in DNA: TGTGCCAGCAGAGTCCGGGACAGGGGACGCAATGAGCAGTTCTTC. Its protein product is CASRVRDRGRNEQFF.

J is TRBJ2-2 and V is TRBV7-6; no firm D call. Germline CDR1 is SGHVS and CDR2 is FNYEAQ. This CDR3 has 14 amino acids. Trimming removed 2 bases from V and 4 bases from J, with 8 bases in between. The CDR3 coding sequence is TGTGCCAGCAGCTTAAAGAGGCGCACCGGGGAGCTGTTTTTT. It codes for CASSLKRRTGELFF.

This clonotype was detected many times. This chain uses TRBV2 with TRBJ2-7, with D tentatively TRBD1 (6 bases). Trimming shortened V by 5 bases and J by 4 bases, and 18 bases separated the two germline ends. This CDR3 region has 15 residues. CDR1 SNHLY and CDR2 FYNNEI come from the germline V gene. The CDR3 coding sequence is TGTGCCAGCAGTCTTTCCCAGACAGGATCTTACGAGCAGTACTTC. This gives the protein CASSLSQTGSYEQYF.

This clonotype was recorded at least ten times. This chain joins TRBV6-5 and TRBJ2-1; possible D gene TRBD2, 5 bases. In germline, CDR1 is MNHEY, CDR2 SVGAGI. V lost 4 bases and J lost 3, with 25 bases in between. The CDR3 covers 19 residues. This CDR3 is CASSLDWRAPSDYYNEQFF. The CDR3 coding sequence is TGTGCCAGCAGTTTGGACTGGCGGGCCCCTTCCGATTACTACAATGAGCAGTTCTTC.

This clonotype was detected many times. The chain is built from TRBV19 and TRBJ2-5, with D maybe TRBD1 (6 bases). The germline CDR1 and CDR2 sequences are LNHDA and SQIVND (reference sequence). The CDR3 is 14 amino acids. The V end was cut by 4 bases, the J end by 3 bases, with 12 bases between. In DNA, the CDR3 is TGTGCCAGTAGTAATACAGGGCGCAAAGAGACCCAGTACTTC. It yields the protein CASSNTGRKETQYF.

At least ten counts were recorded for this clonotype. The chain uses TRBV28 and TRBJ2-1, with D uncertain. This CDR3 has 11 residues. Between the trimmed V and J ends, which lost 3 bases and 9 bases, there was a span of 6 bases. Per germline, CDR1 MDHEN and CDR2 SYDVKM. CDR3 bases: TGTGCCAGCAGTTTTCAGACTGAGCAGTTCTTC. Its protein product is CASSFQTEQFF.

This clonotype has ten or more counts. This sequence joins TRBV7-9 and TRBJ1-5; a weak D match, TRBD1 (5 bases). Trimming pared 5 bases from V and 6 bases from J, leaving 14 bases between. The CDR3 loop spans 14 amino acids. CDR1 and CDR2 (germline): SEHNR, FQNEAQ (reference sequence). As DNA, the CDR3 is TGTGCCAGCAGCGGCGACGGCAGGGTTCAGCCCCAGCATTTT. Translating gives CASSGDGRVQPQHF.

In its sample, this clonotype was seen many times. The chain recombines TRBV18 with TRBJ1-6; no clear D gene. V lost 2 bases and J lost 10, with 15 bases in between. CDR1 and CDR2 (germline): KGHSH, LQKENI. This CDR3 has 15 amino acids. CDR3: CASSPSGQRQSPLHF. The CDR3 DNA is TGTGCCAGCTCACCATCGGGTCAGCGGCAATCACCCCTCCACTTT.

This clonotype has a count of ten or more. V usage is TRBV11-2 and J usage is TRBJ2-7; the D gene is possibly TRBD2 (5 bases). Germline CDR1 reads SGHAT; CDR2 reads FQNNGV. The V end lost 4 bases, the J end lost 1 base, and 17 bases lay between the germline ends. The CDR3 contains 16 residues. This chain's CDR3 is CASSSPRASRSYEQYF. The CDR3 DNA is TGTGCCAGCAGCTCGCCGAGGGCAAGTAGATCCTACGAGCAGTACTTC.

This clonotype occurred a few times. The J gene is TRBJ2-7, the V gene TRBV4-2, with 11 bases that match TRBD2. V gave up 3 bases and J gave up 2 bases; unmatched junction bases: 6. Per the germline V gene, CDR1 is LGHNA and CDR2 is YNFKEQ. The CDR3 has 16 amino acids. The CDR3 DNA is TGTGCCAGCAGCCAGCCGGGACTAGCGGTGCCCTACGAGCAGTACTTC. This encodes CASSQPGLAVPYEQYF.

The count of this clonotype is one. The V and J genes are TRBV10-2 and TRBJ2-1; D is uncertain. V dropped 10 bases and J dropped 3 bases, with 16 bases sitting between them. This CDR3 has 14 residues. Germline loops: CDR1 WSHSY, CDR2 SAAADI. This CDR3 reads CAISTTFGYNEQFF. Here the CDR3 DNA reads TGCGCCATTTCGACAACGTTTGGCTACAATGAGCAGTTCTTC.

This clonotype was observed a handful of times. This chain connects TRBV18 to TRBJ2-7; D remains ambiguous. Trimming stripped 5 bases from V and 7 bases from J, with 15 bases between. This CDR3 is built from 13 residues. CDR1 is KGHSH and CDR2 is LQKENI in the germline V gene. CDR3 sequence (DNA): TGTGCCAGCTCATCAACCAATTACAATGAGCAGTACTTC. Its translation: CASSSTNYNEQYF. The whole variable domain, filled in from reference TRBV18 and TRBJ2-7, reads NAGVMQNPRHLVRRRGQEARLRCSPMKGHSHVYWYRQLPEEGLKFMVYLQKENIIDESGMPKERFSAEFPKEGPSILRIQQVVRGDSAAYFCASSSTNYNEQYFGPGTRLTVT.